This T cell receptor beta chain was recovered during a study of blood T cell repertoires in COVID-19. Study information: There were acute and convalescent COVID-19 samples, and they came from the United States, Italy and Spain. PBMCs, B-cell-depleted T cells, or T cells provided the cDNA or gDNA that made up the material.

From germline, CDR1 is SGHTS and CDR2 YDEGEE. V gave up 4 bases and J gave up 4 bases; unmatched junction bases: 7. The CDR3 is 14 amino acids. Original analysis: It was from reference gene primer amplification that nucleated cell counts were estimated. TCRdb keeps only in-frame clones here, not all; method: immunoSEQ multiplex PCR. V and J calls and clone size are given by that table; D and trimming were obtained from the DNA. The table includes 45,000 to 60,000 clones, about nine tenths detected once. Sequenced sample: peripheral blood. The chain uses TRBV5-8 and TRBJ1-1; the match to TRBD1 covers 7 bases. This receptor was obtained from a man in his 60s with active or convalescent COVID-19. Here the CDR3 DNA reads TGTGCCAGCAGCCATTTACAGGGGATCACTGAAGCTTTCTTT. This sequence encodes CASSHLQGITEAFF.